This TCR beta chain was recorded in a study of T-cell reconstitution after alpha-beta-depleted transplantation in children. A library of TCRbeta sequences, prepared with unique molecular identifiers, was generated. One entry per CDR3 protein results from TCRdb running MiXCR on the PCR reads. Of 640,000 or so distinct CDR3 sequences in the sample, around 16% were seen once. This clonotype was seen only a few times. The source is a human donor who donated a stem cell graft to a child with acute myeloid leukemia. Sequenced material: PBMCs from the stem cell graft donor, taken from the stem cell graft.

As DNA, the CDR3 is TGTGCCAGCAGGAGTATCGGAGCGGGGCGCGAGCAGTACTTC. Amino acids: CASRSIGAGREQYF. V gene TRBV7-2 combines with J gene TRBJ2-7; TRBD2 agrees at 7 bases. The germline CDR1 and CDR2 sequences are SGHTA and FQGNSA. CDR3 length equals 14 residues. Germline trimming cut 6 bases from V and 6 bases from J; bases unmatched to any gene: 11.